The rows below give T cell receptor beta chains drawn from one sample of a study of T cells in Graves' hyperthyroidism and ophthalmopathy. One entry per CDR3 protein, called by TCRdb with MiXCR from the multiplex PCR reads. The data contain about 520,000 distinct CDR3 sequences, approximately 24% of them seen just once; the ten biggest clones take up approximately 11%. Sequencing input: blood. The origin of the receptors is a woman aged 25 to 45 with Graves' ophthalmopathy. The CDR3 runs from the conserved cysteine through the conserved F or W. The D gene is left open where the match is weak. Only some rows state a clone size, as once, few, many or a class for expanded clones.

CDR3 DNA,CDR3 protein,J gene,clone size,D gene,V gene
TGTGCCAGCAGCCCCCCCCTGGGGCAATCCTACACTGAAGCTTTCTTT,CASSPPLGQSYTEAFF,TRBJ1-1,many,NA,TRBV11-1
TGCAGCGTTGAAGGGGGAGGGGGCACCGGGGAGCTGTTTTTT,CSVEGGGGTGELFF,TRBJ2-2,many,NA,TRBV29-1
TGTGCCAGCAGCGTAACAGGAAACACTGAAGCTTTCTTT,CASSVTGNTEAFF,TRBJ1-1,NA,NA,TRBV9
TGTGCCAGCAGTGACACCGTATGGGATCGCCCGGTCCACATCTCCTCCTACGAGCAGTACTTC,CASSDTVWDRPVHISSYEQYF,TRBJ2-7,NA,NA,TRBV6-4
TGTGCCAGCAGTTCCCCGACGGATTCCTACGAGCAGTACTTC,CASSSPTDSYEQYF,TRBJ2-7,many,NA,TRBV6-2/TRBV6-3
TGTGCCAGCAGTTTAAGGCAGGGCAGCTATGGCTACACCTTC,CASSLRQGSYGYTF,TRBJ1-2,many,NA,TRBV27
TGTGCCAGCAGCCCGCCTGGAGAGATTAACTATGGCTACACCTTC,CASSPPGEINYGYTF,TRBJ1-2,many,NA,TRBV12-3/TRBV12-4
TGTGCCACCGGGCGGGGCCCCAACTCTGGAAACACCATATATTTT,CATGRGPNSGNTIYF,TRBJ1-3,many,NA,TRBV10-3
TGTGCCAGCGGAAGGCATCCCGGGGAGCTGTTTTTT,CASGRHPGELFF,TRBJ2-2,once,NA,TRBV7-3
TGTGCCAGCACGCCGGGGGCGCAGAACACTGAAGCTTTCTTT,CASTPGAQNTEAFF,TRBJ1-1,NA,NA,TRBV7-3
TGTGCCAGCAGTTTCGGGCGGAGGGACGTTTTCTTT,CASSFGRRDVFF,TRBJ1-1,many,NA,TRBV6-5
TGCAGTGCTGATACTAGCAGATCCTACGAGCAGTACTTC,CSADTSRSYEQYF,TRBJ2-7,NA,NA,TRBV20-1
TGCGCCAGCAGCTTTATCGCAGGGTCGGTCTCCGGGGAGCTGTTTTTT,CASSFIAGSVSGELFF,TRBJ2-2,NA,NA,TRBV5-1
TGCAGTGCTCAAGAGGCTCCAATGAACACTGAAGCTTTCTTT,CSAQEAPMNTEAFF,TRBJ1-1,many,NA,TRBV20-1
TGCAGTGCCCTTAGGACTAGCGGGGGGACGGAGACCCAGTACTTC,CSALRTSGGTETQYF,TRBJ2-5,many,TRBD2,TRBV20-1
TGTGCCAGCAGCCAAGATCCAGGGGGTGGCTACACCTTC,CASSQDPGGGYTF,TRBJ1-2,few,TRBD1,TRBV3-1
TGCAGCGTTGAAGTCGGGAGCAATCAGCCCCAGCATTTT,CSVEVGSNQPQHF,TRBJ1-5,many,NA,TRBV29-1
TGTGCCAGCAGTCTCCCGGGGGCTCTCTATAATTCACCCCTCCACTTT,CASSLPGALYNSPLHF,TRBJ1-6,many,NA,TRBV28
TGCAGTGCCTCTGGACAGTTAGCCAAAAACATTCAGTACTTC,CSASGQLAKNIQYF,TRBJ2-4,NA,NA,TRBV20-1
TGCAGTGCCATCCTCACGAGGGGGCAGTACTTC,CSAILTRGQYF,TRBJ2-7,NA,NA,TRBV20-1
TGCGCCAGCAGCTTGACTATCTCCTACGAGCAGTACTTC,CASSLTISYEQYF,TRBJ2-7,NA,NA,TRBV5-1